Listed below are T cell receptor beta chains from one sample, sequenced in a study of T cell responses to AZD1222 COVID-19 vaccine. The table came from immunoSEQ multiplex PCR; TCRdb's copy has only in-frame clones and leaves some out. The table records some 170,000 clones, just under 95% of them present only once. Here the sequenced sample was peripheral blood, taken on day 0 of AZD1222 vaccination. These receptors originate from an adult in good health. The CDR3 runs from the conserved cysteine through the conserved F or W. Fields, in order: J gene, V gene, D gene, clone size, CDR3 DNA, CDR3 protein. D genes are given only for firm matches. The size of a clone is reported for some rows only, either as once, few or many, or as a class for expanded clones.

J: TRBJ1-1
V: TRBV12-3/TRBV12-4
D: .
size: .
DNA: TGTGCCACCTACTTTGGGGGGAACACTGAAGCTTTCTTT
CDR3: CATYFGGNTEAFF

J: TRBJ2-3
V: TRBV5-1
D: .
size: .
DNA: TGCGCCAGCAGCTTGAGAGGGACACCAAGCACAGATACGCAGTATTTT
CDR3: CASSLRGTPSTDTQYF

J: TRBJ1-4
V: TRBV29-1
D: .
size: .
DNA: TGCAGCGTTGGCCGGGGTCCTAATGAAAAACTGTTTTTT
CDR3: CSVGRGPNEKLFF

J: TRBJ2-5
V: TRBV5-1
D: .
size: .
DNA: TGCGCCAGCAGCTTGACAGCACAAGAGACCCAGTACTTC
CDR3: CASSLTAQETQYF

J: TRBJ1-1
V: TRBV11-3
D: .
size: .
DNA: TGTGCCAGCAGCTTAGATCGGGCGGACGGTCTGAACACTGAAGCTTTCTTT
CDR3: CASSLDRADGLNTEAFF

J: TRBJ1-2
V: TRBV7-2
D: .
size: .
DNA: TGTGCCAGCAGCCCTCTGGACTATGGCTACACCTTC
CDR3: CASSPLDYGYTF

J: TRBJ1-1
V: TRBV7-9
D: .
size: .
DNA: TGTGCCAGCAGCTCAGGGATTTTCGCTGAAGCTTTCTTT
CDR3: CASSSGIFAEAFF

J: TRBJ1-2
V: TRBV2
D: .
size: .
DNA: TGTGCCAGCAACCTACAGGGCTATTATGGCTACACCTTC
CDR3: CASNLQGYYGYTF

J: TRBJ2-3
V: TRBV28
D: TRBD1
size: .
DNA: TGTGCCAGCACCGGGACAGCGTACACAGATACGCAGTATTTT
CDR3: CASTGTAYTDTQYF

J: TRBJ1-6
V: TRBV30
D: .
size: .
DNA: TGTGCCTGGAATTGGGGGGGGCAAACGTCACCCCTCCACTTT
CDR3: CAWNWGGQTSPLHF

J: TRBJ2-3
V: TRBV2
D: .
size: .
DNA: TGTGCCAGCAGTGAAATGTCGACGACGAGCACAGATACGCAGTATTTT
CDR3: CASSEMSTTSTDTQYF

J: TRBJ2-3
V: TRBV20-1
D: TRBD2
size: .
DNA: TGCACCTGCCCAGCGGGGGATACGCAGTATTTT
CDR3: CTCPAGDTQYF

J: TRBJ1-2
V: TRBV7-2
D: .
size: .
DNA: TGTGCCAGCAGCTTAGGAGCGCGACAGACTAACTATGGCTACACCTTC
CDR3: CASSLGARQTNYGYTF

J: TRBJ1-5
V: TRBV5-3
D: .
size: .
DNA: TGTGCCAGCACCCAGCTAGGGGCCCGCAATCAGCCCCAGCATTTT
CDR3: CASTQLGARNQPQHF

J: TRBJ1-5
V: TRBV19
D: TRBD1
size: few
DNA: TGTGCCATCGCACAGGGGTCGGGCAATCAGCCCCAGCATTTT
CDR3: CAIAQGSGNQPQHF

J: TRBJ2-5
V: TRBV7-9
D: .
size: .
DNA: TGTGCCAGCAGCTTACGAAGGGGCTTATTCCAAGAGACCCAGTACTTC
CDR3: CASSLRRGLFQETQYF

J: TRBJ1-5
V: TRBV7-8
D: .
size: .
DNA: TGTGCCAGCAGCTTAGTACCCAGATATAGCAATCAGCCCCAGCATTTT
CDR3: CASSLVPRYSNQPQHF

J: TRBJ1-1
V: TRBV3-1/TRBV3-2
D: TRBD1
size: .
DNA: TGTGCCAGCAGCCCCCGGACAGGGTCGGATGCTTTCTTT
CDR3: CASSPRTGSDAFF

J: TRBJ2-5
V: TRBV6-5
D: .
size: .
DNA: TGTGCCAGCAGCAGGGGAGAACAAGAGACCCAGTACTTC
CDR3: CASSRGEQETQYF

J: TRBJ2-7
V: TRBV4-1
D: TRBD2
size: .
DNA: TGCGCCAGCAGCCATTCCGGGACTAGCCCCCACGAGCAGTACTTC
CDR3: CASSHSGTSPHEQYF

J: TRBJ1-2
V: TRBV3-1/TRBV3-2
D: TRBD1
size: .
DNA: TGTGCCAGCAGCCCTGGGACAGGACAATACTATGGCTACACCTTC
CDR3: CASSPGTGQYYGYTF

J: TRBJ1-1
V: TRBV5-4
D: TRBD1
size: .
DNA: TGTGCCAGCAGCCCCGGACAGGGGGCAAGAACTGAAGCTTTCTTT
CDR3: CASSPGQGARTEAFF

J: TRBJ2-1
V: TRBV28
D: .
size: .
DNA: TGTGCCAGCACCCTACCCCAAGGGGCGTCTAATGAGCAGTTCTTC
CDR3: CASTLPQGASNEQFF

J: TRBJ1-4
V: TRBV7-9
D: TRBD1
size: .
DNA: TGTGCCAGCAGCCCAGGGACAGCCGGTGAAAAACTGTTTTTT
CDR3: CASSPGTAGEKLFF

J: TRBJ1-5
V: TRBV5-1
D: .
size: .
DNA: TGCGCCAGCAGCTTGAGCGGAAGGGGAAATCAGCCCCAGCATTTT
CDR3: CASSLSGRGNQPQHF

J: TRBJ1-6
V: TRBV7-9
D: .
size: .
DNA: TGTGCCAGCAGCTCAAGTGGTTCACCCCTCCACTTT
CDR3: CASSSSGSPLHF

J: TRBJ1-1
V: TRBV5-1
D: .
size: .
DNA: TGCGCCAGCAGGGGAGGGGGTGCGGGCACTGAAGCTTTCTTT
CDR3: CASRGGGAGTEAFF

J: TRBJ1-5
V: TRBV5-6
D: .
size: .
DNA: TGTGCCAGCAGCTTGTGGGGGTATAGCAATCAGCCCCAGCATTTT
CDR3: CASSLWGYSNQPQHF

J: TRBJ2-1
V: TRBV2
D: TRBD1
size: .
DNA: TGTGCCAGCAGTGGGGACAGCAATGAGCAGTTCTTC
CDR3: CASSGDSNEQFF

J: TRBJ1-2
V: TRBV18
D: TRBD1
size: .
DNA: TGTGCCAGCTCACCGTATGGGGACAGTTTATATGGCTACACCTTC
CDR3: CASSPYGDSLYGYTF

J: TRBJ1-2
V: TRBV7-2
D: .
size: .
DNA: TGTGCCAGCAGCCCAGTAGGCAGAACCTATAGTGGCTACACCTTC
CDR3: CASSPVGRTYSGYTF

J: TRBJ1-5
V: TRBV27
D: TRBD1
size: .
DNA: TGTGCCAGCAGTGCGACAGGGGATAGCAATCAGCCCCAGCATTTT
CDR3: CASSATGDSNQPQHF

J: TRBJ2-3
V: TRBV24-1
D: .
size: .
DNA: TGTGCCACCAGTGATTTGCTAACAGGACAGCCGGGAAGCACTCGCCCCACAGATACGCAGTATTTT
CDR3: CATSDLLTGQPGSTRPTDTQYF

J: TRBJ2-1
V: TRBV5-1
D: TRBD2
size: .
DNA: TGCGCCAGCAGCGCCTCTAGCGGGGCTAGCAATGAGCAGTTCTTC
CDR3: CASSASSGASNEQFF

J: TRBJ1-4
V: TRBV28
D: TRBD1
size: .
DNA: TGTGCCAGCAGTTCCGCAGGGGGCACTAATGAAAAACTGTTTTTT
CDR3: CASSSAGGTNEKLFF

J: TRBJ2-5
V: TRBV5-6
D: TRBD1
size: .
DNA: TGTGCCAGCAGCTCCCTCCTCCGGGACAGTTCTCAAGAGACCCAGTACTTC
CDR3: CASSSLLRDSSQETQYF

J: TRBJ2-2
V: TRBV19
D: TRBD2
size: .
DNA: TGTGCCAGTAGGGGACCTAGCGGGGGGACTTTCGGGGAGCTGTTTTTT
CDR3: CASRGPSGGTFGELFF

J: TRBJ1-2
V: TRBV9
D: TRBD1
size: once
DNA: TGTGCCAGCAGTGACACAGGGGGCGCCGGAAATGGCTACACCTTC
CDR3: CASSDTGGAGNGYTF

J: TRBJ1-2
V: TRBV3-1/TRBV3-2
D: .
size: .
DNA: TGTGCCAGCAGCGGGGCTAACTATGGCTACACCTTC
CDR3: CASSGANYGYTF

J: TRBJ1-2
V: TRBV7-9
D: .
size: .
DNA: TGTGCCAGCAGCTTGAGCACCGGGCGGAACTATGGCTACACCTTC
CDR3: CASSLSTGRNYGYTF

J: TRBJ1-3
V: TRBV4-2
D: .
size: once
DNA: TGTGCCAGCCAGACGGGACCCGAGGGAAACACCATATATTTT
CDR3: CASQTGPEGNTIYF

J: TRBJ2-7
V: TRBV7-9
D: TRBD1
size: .
DNA: TGTGCCAGCATCCGTACAGGGGGTTCGGGCGAGCAGTACTTC
CDR3: CASIRTGGSGEQYF

J: TRBJ2-1
V: TRBV6-5
D: .
size: .
DNA: TGTGCCCCCAGGGGCGGGGCCGGTTCTCACAATGAGCAGTTCTTC
CDR3: CAPRGGAGSHNEQFF

J: TRBJ2-7
V: TRBV7-9
D: .
size: .
DNA: TGTGCCAGCAGCTTTGCTCCGCCCTACGAGCAGTACTTC
CDR3: CASSFAPPYEQYF

J: TRBJ1-5
V: TRBV28
D: .
size: .
DNA: TGTGCCAGCAGTTTGCAGGATCAGCCCCAGCATTTT
CDR3: CASSLQDQPQHF

J: TRBJ2-2
V: TRBV4-2
D: .
size: .
DNA: TGTGCCAGCAGCCAAGATTGGCGGGGTCACACCGGGGAGCTGTTTTTT
CDR3: CASSQDWRGHTGELFF

J: TRBJ2-7
V: TRBV5-6
D: TRBD1
size: once
DNA: TGTGCCAGCAGGGGGGACAGGGGAAGGGCCTACGAGCAGTACTTC
CDR3: CASRGDRGRAYEQYF

J: TRBJ2-3
V: TRBV9
D: TRBD1
size: .
DNA: TGTGCCAGCAGCGTAGGACAGGGCAACACAGATACGCAGTATTTT
CDR3: CASSVGQGNTDTQYF

J: TRBJ1-2
V: TRBV19
D: .
size: .
DNA: TGTGCCAGTAATAGTATGGTGGGATTTGATGGCTACACCTTC
CDR3: CASNSMVGFDGYTF

J: TRBJ1-4
V: TRBV7-9
D: .
size: .
DNA: TGTGCCAGCAGCTCCGGTTATGGGGGTGGGGAAAAACTGTTTTTT
CDR3: CASSSGYGGGEKLFF

J: TRBJ2-3
V: TRBV19
D: .
size: .
DNA: TGTGCCAGTAGTATAGTGAGGGGAGGCACAGATACGCAGTATTTT
CDR3: CASSIVRGGTDTQYF

J: TRBJ1-1
V: TRBV5-8
D: .
size: .
DNA: TGTGCCAGCAGCGGGAGGACAGACGACACCGGAGCTTTCTTT
CDR3: CASSGRTDDTGAFF

J: TRBJ2-3
V: TRBV5-1
D: .
size: .
DNA: TGCGCCAGCAGCTTGGTCGGAACCAGTAAAACAGATACGCAGTATTTT
CDR3: CASSLVGTSKTDTQYF

J: TRBJ2-5
V: TRBV6-5
D: .
size: once
DNA: TGTGCCAGCAGTTACTCTCGGGGTAGGGTTGGAGAGACCCAGTACTTC
CDR3: CASSYSRGRVGETQYF

J: TRBJ1-1
V: TRBV5-1
D: TRBD1
size: .
DNA: TGCGCCAGCAGCTTAGGGACAGGCCCTGAAGCTTTCTTT
CDR3: CASSLGTGPEAFF

J: TRBJ1-1
V: TRBV10-2
D: TRBD1
size: .
DNA: TGCGCCAGCAGAGACTCTCGGGACAGGGGGCTAACTGTACGTCGGGCTGAAGCTTTCTTT
CDR3: CASRDSRDRGLTVRRAEAFF

J: TRBJ1-1
V: TRBV4-1
D: .
size: .
DNA: TGCGCCAGCAGCCAAGATATGGGGGGGAACACTGAAGCTTTCTTT
CDR3: CASSQDMGGNTEAFF

J: TRBJ2-7
V: TRBV2
D: .
size: .
DNA: TGTGCCAGCACCGACAGGAACCCCTACGAGCAGTACTTC
CDR3: CASTDRNPYEQYF